A selection of T cell receptor beta chains follows, all from one sample in a study of T cells in Graves' hyperthyroidism and ophthalmopathy. TCRdb re-called the multiplex PCR reads with MiXCR, one entry per CDR3 protein. The sample contains hundreds of thousands of distinct CDR3 sequences, about 15% of which appear only once. Specimen: blood. The receptors were gathered from a woman aged 18-29 years with Graves' hyperthyroidism. Both conserved end residues are part of each CDR3. The order of the fields is D gene, V gene, J gene, clone size, CDR3 protein, CDR3 DNA. D genes are given only for firm matches. Clone size is not always given. Where it is, it says once, few, many or a class for expanded clones.

>.|TRBV3-1|TRBJ1-4|many
CASSQKGGRSEKLFF
TGTGCCAGCAGCCAAAAGGGAGGGAGATCGGAAAAACTGTTTTTT
>TRBD2|TRBV7-8|TRBJ2-5|many
CASRGLAGGQYF
TGTGCCAGCAGGGGACTAGCGGGCGGCCAGTACTTC
>.|TRBV6-1|TRBJ2-3|.
CASRSSLTASTDTQYF
TGTGCCAGCAGGAGCTCGTTGACAGCTTCCACAGATACGCAGTATTTT
>.|TRBV12-3/TRBV12-4|TRBJ2-7|many
CASSFRDSLYEQYF
TGTGCCAGCAGTTTTCGAGACAGCCTCTACGAGCAGTACTTC
>.|TRBV27|TRBJ2-7|many
CASSLKYDNYEQYF
TGTGCCAGCAGCTTAAAATATGACAACTACGAGCAGTACTTC
>TRBD2|TRBV9|TRBJ2-1|.
CASSREGLSSYNEQFF
TGTGCCAGCAGCCGGGAGGGCCTAAGCTCCTACAATGAGCAGTTCTTC
>.|TRBV7-9|TRBJ2-7|many
CASQGSGWSYEQYF
TGTGCCAGCCAAGGCTCCGGTTGGTCCTACGAGCAGTACTTC
>TRBD1|TRBV4-1|TRBJ2-2|.
CASSRGTGMNTGELFF
TGCGCCAGCAGCCGAGGGACAGGAATGAACACCGGGGAGCTGTTTTTT
>.|TRBV5-5|TRBJ2-7|many
CASTNLDGAYEQYF
TGTGCCAGCACAAATTTGGACGGAGCCTACGAGCAGTACTTC
>.|TRBV6-1|TRBJ1-4|many
CASSPVPGDEKLFF
TGTGCCAGCAGTCCTGTCCCCGGGGATGAAAAACTGTTTTTT
>.|TRBV28|TRBJ1-2|many
CASSLDRLPNYGYTF
TGTGCCAGCAGCCTGGACAGATTACCGAACTATGGCTACACCTTC
>TRBD1|TRBV2|TRBJ2-7|many
CASKPGTGFYEQYF
TGTGCCAGCAAACCCGGGACAGGGTTCTACGAGCAGTACTTC
>.|TRBV6-1|TRBJ2-2|many
CAMAGEENTGELFF
TGTGCCATGGCCGGGGAGGAGAACACCGGGGAGCTGTTTTTT
>.|TRBV6-1|TRBJ2-1|.
CASRGTSPGGFF
TGTGCCAGCAGGGGTACTAGCCCAGGAGGGTTCTTC
>.|TRBV6-1|TRBJ1-6|few
CASSLDIARSPLHF
TGTGCCAGCAGCTTAGACATAGCGAGGTCACCCCTCCACTTT
>.|TRBV6-1|TRBJ1-5|many
CASSEARGSGNQPQHF
TGTGCCAGCAGTGAAGCGAGGGGGTCGGGCAATCAGCCCCAGCATTTT
>.|TRBV6-1|TRBJ2-3|.
CASRLKRDTQYF
TGTGCCAGCAGACTCAAGAGAGATACGCAGTATTTT
>.|TRBV29-1|TRBJ2-1|.
CSGTDQSYNEQFF
TGCAGCGGGACTGATCAATCCTACAATGAGCAGTTCTTC
>.|TRBV3-1|TRBJ2-5|many
CASSLWGSDQETQYF
TGTGCCAGCAGCCTCTGGGGGAGCGACCAAGAGACCCAGTACTTC
>.|TRBV11-2|TRBJ2-7|many
CASSLGHSPSYEQYF
TGTGCCAGCAGCTTAGGACACAGCCCTTCCTACGAGCAGTACTTC
>TRBD1|TRBV10-3|TRBJ2-3|many
CAISDRGGTDTQYF
TGTGCCATCAGCGACAGGGGAGGCACAGATACGCAGTATTTT
>.|TRBV5-4|TRBJ2-2|many
CASSFKGGGTGELFF
TGTGCCAGCAGCTTTAAAGGTGGAGGCACCGGGGAGCTGTTTTTT
>TRBD2|TRBV7-9|TRBJ2-3|many
CASSFRLATDTQYF
TGTGCCAGCAGCTTTAGACTAGCAACAGATACGCAGTATTTT
>.|TRBV9|TRBJ1-6|.
CASSVEGVGAGDSPLHF
TGTGCCAGCAGCGTAGAAGGCGTGGGAGCGGGGGATTCACCCCTCCACTTT
>.|TRBV12-3/TRBV12-4|TRBJ2-7|many
CASSLMAASYEQYF
TGTGCCAGCAGTTTAATGGCGGCCTCCTACGAGCAGTACTTC
>.|TRBV24-1|TRBJ2-7|.
CATSAQGYEQYF
TGTGCCACCAGCGCACAGGGCTACGAGCAGTACTTC
>TRBD2|TRBV7-9|TRBJ2-1|many
CASSSGGTSGAVGEQFF
TGTGCCAGCAGCTCCGGAGGGACTAGCGGGGCTGTGGGTGAGCAGTTCTTC
>.|TRBV19|TRBJ2-5|few
CASSIGGSETQYF
TGTGCCAGTAGTATCGGAGGGTCCGAGACCCAGTACTTC
>.|TRBV5-6|TRBJ1-2|.
CASSTGHLNYGYTF
TGTGCCAGCAGTACGGGACACCTCAACTATGGCTACACCTTC
>.|TRBV10-3|TRBJ2-3|many
CAISTTDTDTQYF
TGTGCCATCAGTACGACGGACACAGATACGCAGTATTTT
>.|TRBV9|TRBJ1-4|many
CASSKSGGGYEKLFF
TGTGCCAGCAGCAAATCCGGCGGGGGATACGAAAAACTGTTTTTT
>.|TRBV5-6|TRBJ2-1|many
CASSPPDGNEQFF
TGTGCCAGCAGCCCCCCCGACGGGAATGAGCAGTTCTTC
>.|TRBV2|TRBJ2-7|many
CASTRDRHSYEQYF
TGTGCCAGCACCAGAGACAGACACTCATACGAGCAGTACTTC
>TRBD2|TRBV20-1|TRBJ2-5|many
CSAPGTRMETQYF
TGCAGTGCGCCCGGGACTAGAATGGAGACCCAGTACTTC
>.|TRBV11-2|TRBJ2-7|many
CASSPMTREKYEQYF
TGTGCCAGCAGCCCCATGACCAGGGAAAAATACGAGCAGTACTTC
>TRBD1|TRBV6-1|TRBJ2-3|few
CASFRGFQGTDTQYF
TGTGCCAGTTTCAGGGGGTTTCAGGGTACAGATACGCAGTATTTT
>TRBD1|TRBV4-1|TRBJ2-6|.
CASSRMTGGLSSGANVLTF
TGCGCCAGCAGCCGGATGACAGGGGGTCTAAGCTCTGGGGCCAACGTCCTGACTTTC